This T cell receptor (beta chain) was captured in a study of human T cells and chemical hapten exposure. Overall study findings and caveats: The formation of large CDR3 similarity clusters by expanded TCRs significantly exceeded that of controls.

Germline CDR1 reads DFQATT; CDR2 reads SNEGSKA (reference sequence). The CDR3 contains 15 residues. Trimming took 6 bases from V and 9 from J; bases not matched to a gene: 14. The time point was: pre-sensitization, week 0. Treatment: therapeutic diphenylcyclopropenone sensitization with weekly scalp DPC. Researchers extracted total RNA from unfractionated whole blood. From the RACE reads, TCRdb called clonotypes with MiXCR, one entry per CDR3 protein. The sample contains under 400,000 distinct CDR3 sequences, about 5.1% of which appear only once. This clonotype has more than one count but fewer than ten. What it binds is unknown.

The sample here was whole blood, taken in connection with sensitization to the hapten diphenylcyclopropenone (DPC). The source of this sequence is a woman aged 45-65 years with alopecia areata. Some clones in this sample may be carry-over from other donors' samples. The rearrangement links TRBV20-1 to TRBJ2-3; 11 nucleotides match TRBD2. CDR3 nucleotide sequence: TGCAGTGCAGTAGAGTTAGCGGGAGGGCCATTGACGCAGTATTTT. This gives the protein CSAVELAGGPLTQYF.